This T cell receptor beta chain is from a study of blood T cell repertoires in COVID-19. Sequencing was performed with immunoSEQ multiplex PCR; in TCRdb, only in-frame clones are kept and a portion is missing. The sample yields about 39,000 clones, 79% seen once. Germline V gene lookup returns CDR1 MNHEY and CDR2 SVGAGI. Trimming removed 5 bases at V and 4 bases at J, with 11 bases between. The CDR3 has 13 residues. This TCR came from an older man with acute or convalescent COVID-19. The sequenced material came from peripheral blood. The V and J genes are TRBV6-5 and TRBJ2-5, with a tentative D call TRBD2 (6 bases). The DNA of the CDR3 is TGTGCCAGCAGTATAGCGGCGCGAGAGACCCAGTACTTC. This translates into CASSIAARETQYF.